Sequencing of this TCR beta chain was carried out in a study of identical twins (TCRdb year 2016). Describing the broader study: To test whether fetal clonotypes persist, this study deep-sequenced TCR alpha and beta repertoires from monozygotic twins, from unrelated adults of various ages, and from cord blood. To rule out contamination, replicate twin experiments were performed at different times with different library preparation protocols.

The library was produced with 5' RACE. Sequencing took place on an Illumina HiSeq 2000. A universal primer binding site was added through template switching, and the final cDNA carried a unique molecular identifier so that TCR cDNA molecules could be counted accurately. Specific primers in the conserved constant-segment region were used to synthesize first-strand cDNA for TCR alpha and beta chains. Each cDNA library was double barcoded, with a SMART-Mk sample barcode plus Illumina barcodes, to control for contamination. Two successive PCR steps introduced TruSeq adapter sequences along with Illumina sample barcodes. TCR alpha and beta cDNA libraries were sequenced on the Illumina HiSeq platform with custom primers. The original pipeline was this. MiGEC was used to process raw reads and extract unique molecular identifiers, and MiXCR was used to find CDR3 positions. For each individual, recombination models were inferred using an EM algorithm with the repgenHMM and IGoR tools. The tcR package in R was used for shared clonotype analysis, with sharing normalized by the product of cloneset sizes. To study raw recombination without the effects of thymic and clonal selection, out-of-frame nonproductive sequences were analyzed. TCRdb applied fastp at Q25 and MiXCR to the public reads, then kept only in-frame beta chains. Rows are combined by CDR3 protein, so each entry shows the most common genes and DNA. TCRdb's processing, not the study's, gives the V and J calls here. In all, the sample holds about 890,000 distinct CDR3 sequences, and around 12% of those were seen once. Clones ranked in the top ten supply around 1.5% of the sample.

CDR1 and CDR2, per the germline V gene, are SGHRS and YFSETQ. Trimming removed 0 bases from V and 6 bases from J; the gene matches leave 7 bases unexplained. Inclusive of the bounding cysteine and phenylalanine, the CDR3 is 17 residues long. This entry keeps only the CDR3 DNA: 51 bases, framed from base 1. A remark on this clonotype: No antigen is known for it. Base qualities are missing; no much larger clone stands one base away.

The full study reports these points: Compared with coincidental sharing between unrelated individuals, out-of-frame TCR alpha sequences shared between twins showed an excess of sequences with low generation probability. The excess sharing between twins in beta out-of-frame sequences was weaker because fewer shared sequences reduced the signal-to-noise ratio. In monozygotic twins, recombination models systematically underestimated out-of-frame TCR alpha sharing, but the models matched the sharing seen between unrelated individuals. Zero-insertion analyses could be partly confounded by invariant T cells such as MAIT and iNKT, though diverse VJ usage argued against such confounding for most clonotypes. Conclusions relied on cross-sectional statistical analysis, since the same donors could not be followed over many years. Abundant cord blood beta clonotypes carried fewer insertions; young adult naive repertoires showed a weaker similar trend, while memory repertoires showed none.

Only healthy Caucasian donors were included. The twin cohort consisted of three pairs of female monozygotic twins, all aged roughly 18 to 30 years. The RNA used for TCR libraries was isolated from peripheral blood mononuclear cells. The same sample was also studied in work on yellow fever vaccine responses in identical twins. The second study's authors report: The T cell response to vaccination in identical twins was reported by the authors to appear partly convergent and partly personalized. In identical twins, the study followed T cell clones that responded to the vaccine with precision.

The receptor comes from a woman aged 18-30 years in good health. The sequenced sample was PBMCs. The chain joins TRBV5-1 to TRBJ2-1, with 12 bases matching TRBD2. The CDR3 in this case is CASSLAAGLAGINEQFF. The DNA reads TGCGCCAGCAGCTTGGCCGCGGGACTAGCGGGTATCAATGAGCAGTTCTTC.